This T cell receptor (beta chain) comes out of a study of cytomegalovirus exposure and HLA in healthy donors. Study results and limitations: Reportedly, diagnosis of cytomegalovirus status by the classifier showed high specificity and sensitivity. In vitro assays verified that three CMV-associated chains recognized CMV antigens specifically.

About this clone: The antigen remains undetermined.

Germline CDR1 SGHTA, CDR2 FQGNSA. The CDR3 contains 17 residues. With V trimmed by 5 bases and J by 2 bases, 9 bases remained unmatched. Whereas donors were nominally healthy upon sampling, unrecorded immune exposures were probable. With 60 Vbeta and 13 Jbeta primers, the PCR was carried out. Produced via immunoSEQ multiplex PCR; TCRdb's table is partial and in-frame only. The table includes some 150,000 clones, about four fifths detected once. The rearrangement joins TRBV7-2 to TRBJ2-5; TRBD2 matches at 12 bases. This receptor was obtained from a middle-aged man in good health and CMV-seropositive. The sample consisted of PBMCs. CDR3 nucleotides: TGTGCCAGCAGCCCAGGCCCGGGACTAGCGGGTCAAGAGACCCAGTACTTC. This codes for CASSPGPGLAGQETQYF.